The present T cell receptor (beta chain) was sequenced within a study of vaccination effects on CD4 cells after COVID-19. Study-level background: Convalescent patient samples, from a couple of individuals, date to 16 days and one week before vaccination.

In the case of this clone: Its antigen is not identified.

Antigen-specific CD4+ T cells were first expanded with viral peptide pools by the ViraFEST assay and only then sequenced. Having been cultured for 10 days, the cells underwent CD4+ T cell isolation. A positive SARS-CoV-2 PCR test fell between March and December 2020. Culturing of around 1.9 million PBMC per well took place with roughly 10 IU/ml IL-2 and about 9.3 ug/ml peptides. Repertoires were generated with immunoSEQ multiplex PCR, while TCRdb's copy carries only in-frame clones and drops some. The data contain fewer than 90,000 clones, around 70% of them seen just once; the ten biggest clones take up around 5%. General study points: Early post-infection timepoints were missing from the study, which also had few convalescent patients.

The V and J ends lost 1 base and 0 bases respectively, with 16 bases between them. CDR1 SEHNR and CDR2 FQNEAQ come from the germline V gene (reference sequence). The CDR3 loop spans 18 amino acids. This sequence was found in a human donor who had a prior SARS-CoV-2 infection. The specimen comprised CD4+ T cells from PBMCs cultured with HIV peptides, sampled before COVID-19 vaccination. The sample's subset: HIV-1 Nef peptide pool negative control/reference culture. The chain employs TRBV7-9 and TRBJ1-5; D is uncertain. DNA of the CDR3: TGTGCCAGCAGCTTAGGGGCCGCCGAACCCAATAGCAATCAGCCCCAGCATTTT. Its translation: CASSLGAAEPNSNQPQHF.